The rows below give T cell receptor beta chains drawn from one sample of a study of cytomegalovirus exposure and HLA in healthy donors. TCRdb's table, derived via immunoSEQ multiplex PCR, lists solely in-frame clones and lacks some. The profile shows over 50,000 clones, about 80% of them singletons. Sequencing input: PBMCs. These receptor sequences come from a middle-aged man in good health and CMV-seronegative. The CDR3 runs from the conserved cysteine through the conserved F or W. The D gene is left open where the match is weak. The listing skips clone size in some rows; elsewhere it reads once, few, many or a size class.

v_gene	d_gene	j_gene	abundance	CDR3aa	CDR3nt
TRBV27	TRBD1	TRBJ2-3	few	CASSPWTGVGSTQYF	TGTGCCAGCAGTCCCTGGACAGGGGTTGGTAGTACGCAGTATTTT
TRBV6-1	TRBD1	TRBJ1-2	.	CASSETGGNLLGGYTF	TGTGCCAGCAGTGAGACAGGGGGTAACCTACTGGGTGGCTACACCTTC
TRBV6-5	TRBD1	TRBJ1-1	few	CASSGQGGLEAFF	TGTGCCAGCAGTGGACAGGGAGGCCTTGAAGCTTTCTTT
TRBV6-1	.	TRBJ1-1	.	CASSEGLLANTEAFF	TGTGCCAGCAGTGAGGGACTATTAGCGAACACTGAAGCTTTCTTT
TRBV4-3	TRBD1	TRBJ2-6	.	CASSLGTGSGANVLTF	TGCGCCAGCAGCCTGGGGACAGGCTCCGGGGCCAACGTCCTGACTTTC
TRBV27	TRBD1	TRBJ1-6	.	CASRTGGSSPLHF	TGTGCCAGCAGGACAGGGGGCAGTTCACCCCTCCACTTT
TRBV27	.	TRBJ1-6	.	CASNPRGGNSPLHF	TGTGCCAGCAACCCGCGGGGGGGAAATTCACCCCTCCACTTT
TRBV10-2	TRBD1	TRBJ1-5	once	CASSEETGTGGLGSNQPQHF	TGCGCCAGCAGTGAGGAAACCGGGACAGGGGGGCTTGGTAGCAATCAGCCCCAGCATTTT
TRBV28	.	TRBJ1-4	few	CASSHGGATNEKLFF	TGTGCCAGCAGTCACGGGGGAGCAACTAATGAAAAACTGTTTTTT
TRBV5-4	.	TRBJ1-2	.	CASSLVGRETGYTF	TGTGCCAGCAGCTTGGTTGGCAGGGAAACTGGCTACACCTTC
TRBV28	.	TRBJ2-1	once	CASSSPRLIQGSYNEQFF	TGTGCCAGCAGTTCTCCTCGCCTGATACAGGGTTCCTACAATGAGCAGTTCTTC
TRBV5-5	.	TRBJ1-1	.	CASSLLTPSAFF	TGTGCCAGCAGCTTGTTAACTCCGTCGGCTTTCTTT
TRBV30	TRBD1	TRBJ1-5	.	CAWQGQHNQPQHF	TGTGCCTGGCAGGGACAGCACAATCAGCCCCAGCATTTT
TRBV4-2	TRBD2	TRBJ2-2	.	CASSQGSRGGIESNTGELFF	TGTGCCAGCAGCCAAGGGTCTCGGGGGGGGATAGAATCGAACACCGGGGAGCTGTTTTTT
TRBV5-1	.	TRBJ2-2	once	CASSSTSGNTGELFF	TGCGCCAGCAGCTCCACGTCGGGGAACACCGGGGAGCTGTTTTTT
TRBV5-1	.	TRBJ2-3	.	CASSLWGGTTDTQYF	TGCGCCAGCAGCTTGTGGGGGGGCACCACAGATACGCAGTATTTT
TRBV4-1	.	TRBJ1-2	few	CASSQDSQGNYGYTF	TGCGCCAGCAGCCAAGATTCTCAGGGTAACTATGGCTACACCTTC
TRBV29-1	TRBD1	TRBJ1-2	.	CSVVGTGNYYGYTF	TGCAGCGTTGTTGGGACAGGGAATTACTATGGCTACACCTTC
TRBV9	.	TRBJ2-2	.	CASSVGPTGELFF	TGTGCCAGCAGCGTAGGGCCGACCGGGGAGCTGTTTTTT
TRBV9	.	TRBJ1-1	once	CASSVGFGLNTEAFF	TGTGCCAGCAGCGTAGGCTTCGGGTTGAACACTGAAGCTTTCTTT
TRBV2	.	TRBJ1-2	.	CASSTRQSGYTF	TGTGCCAGCAGTACAAGACAGTCCGGCTACACCTTC
TRBV7-9	.	TRBJ1-5	.	CASSLGGVQPQHF	TGTGCCAGCAGCCTAGGGGGGGTCCAGCCCCAGCATTTT
TRBV29-1	.	TRBJ1-1	.	CSVETGGAGNTEAFF	TGCAGCGTTGAAACGGGGGGCGCTGGGAACACTGAAGCTTTCTTT
TRBV7-2	TRBD1	TRBJ2-7	.	CASSAGGYEQYF	TGTGCCAGCAGCGCAGGGGGCTACGAGCAGTACTTC
TRBV9	TRBD2	TRBJ2-1	.	CASSLSGGSYNEQFF	TGTGCCAGCAGCCTTAGCGGGGGGTCCTACAATGAGCAGTTCTTC
TRBV5-1	.	TRBJ1-1	once	CASSLAGNTEAFF	TGCGCCAGCAGCTTGGCAGGGAACACTGAAGCTTTCTTT
TRBV27	TRBD2	TRBJ2-2	.	CASSSGTSGGGELFF	TGTGCCAGCAGTTCCGGGACTAGCGGGGGCGGGGAGCTGTTTTTT
TRBV7-9	.	TRBJ2-7	.	CASSLGIGAYEQYF	TGTGCCAGCAGCTTAGGTATAGGGGCCTACGAGCAGTACTTC
TRBV2	.	TRBJ1-1	.	CASSESGLYEAFF	TGTGCCAGCAGTGAAAGCGGACTTTACGAAGCTTTCTTT
TRBV30	TRBD1	TRBJ1-4	.	CAWSGDRDNEKLFF	TGTGCCTGGAGTGGGGACAGGGATAATGAAAAACTGTTTTTT
TRBV27	TRBD1	TRBJ2-2	once	CASSLSVPGGYPGELFF	TGTGCCAGCAGTTTATCGGTCCCAGGGGGCTACCCCGGGGAGCTGTTTTTT
TRBV11-2	TRBD1	TRBJ1-1	.	CASSRTGENTEAFF	TGTGCCAGCAGCCGGACAGGGGAGAACACTGAAGCTTTCTTT
TRBV18	TRBD1	TRBJ1-2	.	CASSRRTGLDSGYTF	TGTGCCAGCTCAAGAAGGACAGGGTTAGATAGTGGCTACACCTTC
TRBV10-3	TRBD1	TRBJ1-2	.	CAINSVGQGNYGYTF	TGTGCCATCAACTCAGTGGGACAGGGCAACTATGGCTACACCTTC
TRBV7-8	.	TRBJ1-5	.	CASSHSWGDQPQHF	TGTGCCAGCAGCCACAGCTGGGGGGATCAGCCCCAGCATTTT
TRBV6-5	.	TRBJ2-1	.	CASSGQGIYNEQFF	TGTGCCAGCAGTGGCCAGGGGATCTACAATGAGCAGTTCTTC
TRBV6-6	TRBD1	TRBJ1-6	.	CASSYPGQGASSPLHF	TGTGCCAGCAGTTACCCGGGTCAGGGGGCCAGCTCACCCCTCCACTTT
TRBV30	TRBD1	TRBJ2-2	.	CAWSEGQSDTGELFF	TGTGCCTGGAGCGAGGGACAGTCGGACACCGGGGAGCTGTTTTTT
TRBV19	.	TRBJ1-5	.	CASSIDQAVNQPQHF	TGTGCCAGTAGTATAGATCAGGCAGTCAATCAGCCCCAGCATTTT
TRBV19	.	TRBJ1-6	.	CASTFQGNSPLHF	TGTGCCAGCACCTTCCAGGGGAATTCACCCCTCCACTTT
TRBV29-1	TRBD1	TRBJ2-5	once	CSVETGKGAETQYF	TGCAGCGTTGAAACCGGAAAGGGGGCTGAGACCCAGTACTTC
TRBV7-2	TRBD2	TRBJ2-5	.	CASSLQVAGGQETQYF	TGTGCCAGCAGCTTACAAGTAGCGGGGGGACAAGAGACCCAGTACTTC
TRBV5-1	TRBD1	TRBJ2-1	.	CASSSTGAAYNEQFF	TGCGCCAGCAGCTCGACAGGGGCGGCCTACAATGAGCAGTTCTTC
TRBV19	.	TRBJ1-6	.	CASSGTQGSFPSSYNSPLHF	TGTGCCAGTAGTGGTACACAGGGTTCGTTCCCGAGCTCCTATAATTCACCCCTCCACTTT
TRBV6-1	.	TRBJ1-5	few	CASSVPTDSNQPQHF	TGTGCCAGCAGTGTCCCGACAGATAGCAATCAGCCCCAGCATTTT
TRBV5-6	TRBD2	TRBJ2-3	once	CASSLGGSGVDTQYF	TGTGCCAGCAGCTTAGGTGGTAGCGGGGTAGATACGCAGTATTTT
TRBV9	TRBD2	TRBJ2-2	.	CASSATSGGAGTPGELFF	TGTGCCAGCAGCGCGACTAGCGGGGGGGCCGGAACACCCGGGGAGCTGTTTTTT
TRBV2	TRBD1	TRBJ1-2	.	CARTTGTDYGYTF	TGTGCCAGGACTACCGGGACAGACTATGGCTACACCTTC
TRBV9	.	TRBJ1-4	.	CASSVGGDEKLFF	TGTGCCAGCAGCGTAGGAGGCGATGAAAAACTGTTTTTT
TRBV5-1	.	TRBJ1-1	.	CASSRDRPQGTEAFF	TGCGCCAGCAGCAGAGACAGGCCCCAGGGCACTGAAGCTTTCTTT
TRBV4-3	TRBD1	TRBJ1-4	.	CASSPYRGLNEKLFF	TGCGCCAGCAGCCCGTACAGGGGCCTCAATGAAAAACTGTTTTTT
TRBV7-9	TRBD1	TRBJ2-1	.	CASSHRGSYNEQFF	TGTGCCAGCAGCCACAGGGGATCCTACAATGAGCAGTTCTTC
TRBV7-6	.	TRBJ1-5	.	CASSLARDQPQHF	TGTGCCAGCAGCTTAGCCCGGGATCAGCCCCAGCATTTT
TRBV2	TRBD1	TRBJ1-5	once	CASSGKRQGQPQHF	TGTGCCAGCAGTGGGAAGAGACAGGGACAGCCCCAGCATTTT
TRBV9	.	TRBJ2-2	.	CASSVATAGELFF	TGTGCCAGCAGCGTAGCAACTGCCGGGGAGCTGTTTTTT
TRBV9	.	TRBJ1-2	.	CASSVARGSSYGYTF	TGTGCCAGCAGCGTAGCTCGCGGCAGCTCCTATGGCTACACCTTC
TRBV27	.	TRBJ2-6	.	CASSFSFSGANVLTF	TGTGCCAGCAGTTTTTCCTTCTCCGGGGCCAACGTCCTGACTTTC
TRBV10-3	.	TRBJ2-1	.	CAISERQDEQFF	TGTGCCATCAGTGAGAGGCAGGATGAGCAGTTCTTC
TRBV6-5	.	TRBJ1-5	.	CASSYRQVSQPQHF	TGTGCCAGCAGTTATCGACAGGTTTCCCAGCCCCAGCATTTT